This T cell receptor (beta chain) was captured by sequencing in a study of blood T cells in healthy people across ages. This clonotype was picked up a small number of times. A second roughly 7 to 11 cycle PCR used barcoded and J-beta primers. The template-switch adaptor, which had 12 random nucleotides, put a tag on each cDNA molecule. Sequencing recovered at least 2.5 million CDR3-containing paired-end reads from each sample. TCRdb independently ran MiXCR on the 5' RACE reads; one entry per CDR3 protein. The data show about 1.5 million distinct CDR3 sequences, roughly two fifths seen once. CDR3 length equals 16 residues. Germline V gene sequence: CDR1 SGHTA, CDR2 FQGNSA. Trimming removed 4 bases from V and 5 bases from J; junction bases left unmatched: 7.

This clonotype originated in a woman aged 18-29 years in good health. The chain links TRBV7-2 to TRBJ2-5; 13 bases align to TRBD2. Sequenced sample: blood. CDR3 sequence (DNA): TGTGCCAGCAGCTCGAGGACTAGCGGGGGTTGGGAGACCCAGTACTTC. Translating gives CASSSRTSGGWETQYF.